What follows describes a single T cell receptor (beta chain). This sample is part of a study of blood T cell repertoires in COVID-19. Looking at the study overall: Samples taken during acute and convalescent COVID-19 were collected in the United States, Italy and Spain. T cells, B-cell-depleted T cells, or PBMCs provided the cDNA or gDNA that served as material.

In the authors' methods: Amplifying reference gene primers gave estimates of nucleated cell counts. The repertoire was sequenced with immunoSEQ multiplex PCR; TCRdb's copy has only in-frame clones and lacks some. The V and J calls and clone size are taken from that table; D and trimming were inferred from the DNA. Among roughly 300,000 clones listed, around 87% were seen once. Germline V gene lookup returns CDR1 MNHEY and CDR2 SMNVEV (reference sequence). Between the trimmed V and J ends, which lost 10 bases and 5 bases, there was a span of 20 bases. The CDR3 consists of 14 residues. The sequence derives from a woman aged 50 to 65 who had recovered from COVID-19. The chain joins TRBV27 to TRBJ2-5; possibly TRBD2 for D (6 bases). The material sequenced was peripheral blood. The CDR3 sequence: CATRNRGSWETQYF. The CDR3 region has the DNA TGTGCCACCCGAAATCGGGGGTCCTGGGAGACCCAGTACTTC.